This T cell receptor (beta chain) was retrieved from a study of low-dose radiotherapy and immunotherapy resistance in tumors. Trimming pared 4 bases from V and 0 bases from J, leaving 4 bases between. The CDR3 runs 14 residues. Looked up from germline, CDR1 is MNHNS and CDR2 is SASEGT. This clonotype appeared many times. Covering alpha and beta chains, TRAV- and TRBV-specific primers were used for the first-strand cDNA. TCRs were amplified for approximately 22 PCR cycles with a constant-region primer and V-primer adapter. A single record per CDR3 protein comes from TCRdb applying MiXCR to the reads. The sample shows tens of thousands of distinct CDR3 sequences, about a sixth of them seen only once. Time point denoted: before trial treatment.

The TCR sequence derives from a male donor with prostate cancer. V and J are TRBV6-1 and TRBJ2-6; D unclear. The source was PBMCs, collected before treatment. CDR3 in amino acids: CASSGSSGANVLTF. The CDR3 DNA reads TGTGCCAGCAGTGGGAGCTCTGGGGCCAACGTCCTGACTTTC.